The 24 T cell receptor beta chains in this list originate from one sample, sequenced in a study of cytomegalovirus exposure and HLA in healthy donors (TCRdb year 2017). The method behind the library was the immunoSEQ multiplex PCR assay. For the multiplex PCR, a mixture combining 60 forward primers for TCR Vbeta segments and 13 reverse primers for TCR Jbeta segments was used. This is the immuneACCESS table as TCRdb keeps it, with only in-frame sequences that have V and J called. A part of the clones is gone; compared with another copy, unresolved V genes explain less than half, and the rest is unexplained. The record for this sample contains 200,000 to 250,000 clones. Of the sample, less than 1% is held by the ten largest clones. The material sequenced was PBMCs. The receptors come from a woman younger than 45 in good health and CMV-seropositive.

The chain employs TRBV20-1 and TRBJ2-7; TRBD2 aligns across 7 bases. The CDR3 length is 11 residues. The V gene end was trimmed by 3 bases and the J gene end by 5 bases; junction bases not matched to a gene: 1. Germline V gene sequence: CDR1 DFQATT, CDR2 SNEGSKA (reference sequence). The CDR3 reads CSARGGDEQYF. The CDR3 nucleotides read TGCAGTGCTAGGGGAGGGGACGAGCAGTACTTC.

The V call is TRBV11-2, the J call TRBJ2-1, with 8 bases identical to TRBD2. The germline V gene encodes CDR1 SGHAT and CDR2 FQNNGV. This CDR3 comprises 17 residues. V shed 1 base, J shed 2 bases, and the junction held 7 bases outside the gene matches. CDR3 coding DNA: TGTGCCAGCAGCTTAGGGGGTAGCGGGGCCACCTACAATGAGCAGTTCTTC. It specifies CASSLGGSGATYNEQFF.

The chain has TRBV4-1 and TRBJ2-5; TRBD2 matches 8 bases. The assigned J gene may be wrong: the sequence end matches TRBJ2-7 better. Germline V CDR1 and CDR2: MGHRA, YSYEKL. The CDR3 extends over 18 amino acids. CDR3 bases: TGCGCCAGCAGCCAAATAAGGCCAGGGCGGGGGGTGACCTACGAGCAGTACTTC. It translates to CASSQIRPGRGVTYEQYF.

The rearrangement links TRBV7-8 to TRBJ2-5; weak D call: TRBD1 (6 bases). Trimming left V 6 bases short and J 1 base short, with 12 bases between. The CDR3 totals 14 residues. Germline V gene data show CDR1 as SGHVS and CDR2 as FQNEAQ. The CDR3: CASRPGGSQETQYF. Written as DNA, the CDR3 is TGTGCCAGCAGACCTGGGGGCAGCCAAGAGACCCAGTACTTC. Looking up the rest from reference TRBV7-8 and TRBJ2-5 gives the full variable domain: GAGVSQSPRYKVAKRGQDVALRCDPISGHVSLFWYQQALGQGPEFLTYFQNEAQLDKSGLPSDRFFAERPEGSVSTLKIQRTQQEDSAVYLCASRPGGSQETQYFGPGTRLLVL.

The chain couples TRBV5-1 to TRBJ2-1; 13 nucleotides agree with TRBD2. V lost 2 bases, J lost 7 bases, and 3 bases stayed unmatched. Germline loops: CDR1 SGHRS, CDR2 YFSETQ. The CDR3 contains 15 residues. The CDR3 DNA reads TGCGCCAGCAGCTTACTAGCGGGGGGGCCGAATGAGCAGTTCTTC. It codes for CASSLLAGGPNEQFF.

The chain is built from TRBV4-1 and TRBJ1-4, with D uncertain. The CDR3 is 16 amino acids. Germline V gene data show CDR1 as MGHRA and CDR2 as YSYEKL. V dropped 3 bases and J dropped 5 bases, with 16 bases sitting between them. CDR3 sequence reads: CASSQGLGPGNEKLFF. CDR3 DNA sequence: TGCGCCAGCAGCCAGGGCCTTGGACCGGGGAATGAAAAACTGTTTTTT.

This chain uses TRBV7-2 with TRBJ1-5, with D hard to call. Trimming took off 3 bases at V and 6 bases at J, with 9 bases between the two ends. The V gene's germline CDR1 is SGHTA and CDR2 FQGNSA. The CDR3 consists of 13 residues. CDR3 in amino acids: CASSFWVAQPQHF. For the CDR3, the DNA is TGTGCCAGCAGCTTTTGGGTAGCTCAGCCCCAGCATTTT.

J is TRBJ2-1 and V is TRBV28; TRBD2 agrees at 12 bases. The CDR3 extends over 15 amino acids. Trimming at V came to 9 bases and at J to 6 bases, leaving 9 bases not matched to a gene. Germline-derived CDR1 and CDR2 are MDHEN and SYDVKM. In DNA form, the CDR3 reads TGTGCCAGTACGTCACTAGCGGGAGGTGTCAATGAGCAGTTCTTC. Residues: CASTSLAGGVNEQFF.

V gene TRBV7-2 combines with J gene TRBJ2-3, with TRBD2 matching over 12 bases. Germline V gives CDR1 SGHTA, CDR2 FQGNSA. V trimming: 2 bases; J trimming: 8 bases; junction bases outside the gene matches: 8. The CDR3 spans 16 residues. The CDR3: CASSLSSGRARGTQYF. The DNA for the CDR3 is TGTGCCAGCAGCTTATCTAGCGGGAGGGCTCGGGGTACGCAGTATTTT.

V and J are TRBV5-6 and TRBJ2-7; the D gene is possibly TRBD1 (6 bases). This CDR3 has 12 residues. CDR1 is SGHDT and CDR2 is YYEEEE in the germline V gene. V was pared by 3 bases and J by 2 bases, with 6 bases between. CDR3 loop: CASSWTAYEQYF. The CDR3 region has the DNA TGTGCCAGCAGCTGGACAGCCTACGAGCAGTACTTC.

This sequence joins TRBV13 and TRBJ1-1; TRBD1 might be the D (6 bases). The CDR3 is 12 amino acids. Trimming removed 4 bases at V and 7 bases at J, with 10 bases between. Germline V gene lookup returns CDR1 PRHDT and CDR2 FYEKMQ (reference sequence). As DNA, the CDR3 is TGTGCCAGCAGCTCGGACAGTGGTGAAGCTTTCTTT. Its translation is CASSSDSGEAFF.

V usage is TRBV5-8 and J usage is TRBJ2-5; TRBD2 might be the D (6 bases). Per the germline V gene, CDR1 is SGHTS and CDR2 is YDEGEE. Trimming cost V 3 bases and J 1 base, with 19 bases left between them. This CDR3 is 17 amino acids long. CDR3 nucleotide sequence: TGTGCCAGCAGCTCGAATGGGGGGTCCGGACTCCAAGAGACCCAGTACTTC. It yields the protein CASSSNGGSGLQETQYF.

The chain links TRBV5-1 to TRBJ1-4; no firm D call. V was trimmed by 6 bases and J by 6 bases, leaving 6 bases between them. The CDR3 runs 11 residues. CDR1 is SGHRS and CDR2 is YFSETQ in the germline V gene. The chain's CDR3 is CASIFDEKLFF. CDR3 DNA sequence: TGCGCCAGCATTTTCGATGAAAAACTGTTTTTT.

The chain uses TRBV12-5 and TRBJ2-7, with 9 nucleotides matching TRBD1. Germline V lookup: CDR1 LGHNT, CDR2 FRNRAP. The V segment lost 5 bases and the J segment 6 bases; nucleotides outside the gene matches: 8. The CDR3 length is 14 residues. The CDR3 spells CASGLGQGWSEQYF. Written as DNA, the CDR3 is TGTGCTAGTGGTCTGGGACAGGGTTGGAGCGAGCAGTACTTC.

The J gene is TRBJ2-7, the V gene TRBV5-4; D might be TRBD2 (5 bases). Per germline, CDR1 SGHNT and CDR2 YYREEE (reference sequence). The CDR3 has 14 amino acids. Deletions cut 4 bases from V and 0 bases from J, with 11 bases between. CDR3 sequence: CASSPSGPSYEQYF. For the CDR3, the DNA is TGTGCCAGCAGCCCCAGCGGTCCCTCCTACGAGCAGTACTTC. The full variable domain, completed using reference TRBV5-4 and TRBJ2-7, is ETGVTQSPTHLIKTRGQQVTLRCSSQSGHNTVSWYQQALGQGPQFIFQYYREEENGRGNFPPRFSGLQFPNYSSELNVNALELDDSALYLCASSPSGPSYEQYFGPGTRLTVT.

The V call is TRBV19, the J call TRBJ2-7; 9 nucleotides align to TRBD1. The CDR3 is made up of 15 amino acids. Trimming removed 5 bases from V and 5 bases from J; junction bases left unmatched: 10. In germline, CDR1 is LNHDA, CDR2 SQIVND (reference sequence). For the CDR3, the DNA is TGTGCCAGTAGTTTCGATGGGACAGGGAACGACGAGCAGTACTTC. Its translation: CASSFDGTGNDEQYF.

The V call is TRBV6-4, the J call TRBJ1-6; D call uncertain. The V gene lost 3 bases and the J gene lost 16 bases, with 13 bases spanning the gap. The CDR3 totals 12 residues. CDR1 is MRHNA, CDR2 SNTAGT, per germline. The CDR3 is CASSEGGGRLHF. The CDR3 nucleotides read TGTGCCAGCAGTGAAGGAGGAGGACGGCTCCACTTT.

The V call is TRBV7-2, the J call TRBJ1-2; D gene unclear. The CDR3 has 14 residues. Germline values: CDR1 SGHTA, CDR2 FQGNSA. The ends were cut back, 5 bases at V and 4 bases at J, with 14 bases in the middle. The CDR3 sequence: CASSVDMKGYGYTF. CDR3 in DNA: TGTGCCAGCAGCGTTGACATGAAAGGCTATGGCTACACCTTC.

This sequence joins TRBV7-8 and TRBJ1-1; D perhaps matches TRBD1 (5 bases). CDR3 length: 15 amino acids. Germline-derived CDR1 and CDR2 are SGHVS and FQNEAQ. Trimming shortened V by 3 bases and J by 0 bases, and 11 bases separated the two germline ends. As DNA, the CDR3 is TGTGCCAGCAGCTTCCCAGACAGTGTGAACACTGAAGCTTTCTTT. Residues: CASSFPDSVNTEAFF.

This chain connects TRBV19 to TRBJ2-3; TRBD2 aligns across 9 bases. After removal of 4 bases from V and 3 bases from J, the junction contained 5 bases not matched to a gene. Germline loops: CDR1 LNHDA, CDR2 SQIVND (reference sequence). The CDR3 sequence is 15 residues long. CDR3 loop: CASSTPGLATDTQYF. Written as DNA, the CDR3 is TGTGCCAGTAGTACGCCGGGACTAGCAACAGATACGCAGTATTTT. The full variable domain, its missing parts supplied by reference TRBV19 and TRBJ2-3, is DGGITQSPKYLFRKEGQNVTLSCEQNLNHDAMYWYRQDPGQGLRLIYYSQIVNDFQKGDIAEGYSVSREKKESFPLTVTSAQKNPTAFYLCASSTPGLATDTQYFGPGTRLTVL.

V is TRBV4-3 and J is TRBJ1-1, with 9 nucleotides matching TRBD1. Trimming removed 1 base from V and 3 bases from J; junction bases left unmatched: 3. The CDR3 sequence is 15 residues long. In germline, CDR1 is LGHNA, CDR2 YSLEER. Here the CDR3 DNA reads TGCGCCAGCAGCCAAGGTGACAGGGGGTACACTGAAGCTTTCTTT. Its protein product is CASSQGDRGYTEAFF.

This rearrangement joins TRBV28 to TRBJ2-1; 7 nucleotides match TRBD2. CDR3 length equals 15 residues. Germline lookup yields CDR1 MDHEN and CDR2 SYDVKM. After removal of 6 bases from V and 4 bases from J, the junction contained 9 bases not matched to a gene. CDR3 coding DNA: TGTGCCAGCAGCCCCTCGGGGGGAGCTTACAATGAGCAGTTCTTC. Translating it yields CASSPSGGAYNEQFF.

This chain connects TRBV4-3 to TRBJ2-1, with TRBD2 identical over 11 bases. Per germline, CDR1 LGHNA and CDR2 YSLEER. V was pared by 5 bases and J by 6 bases, with 6 bases of the junction left unmatched. The CDR3 is 15 amino acids. The CDR3 sequence: CASSEGLAGTNEQFF. DNA of the CDR3: TGCGCCAGCAGCGAAGGACTAGCGGGCACCAATGAGCAGTTCTTC.

Comments on this clone: Additional DNA sequences in this sample encode the identical CDR3. The chain couples TRBV27 to TRBJ2-7, with 7 nucleotides matching TRBD2. CDR1 and CDR2 (germline): MNHEY, SMNVEV (reference sequence). The CDR3 loop spans 13 amino acids. The J segment lost 5 bases and the V segment lost 1 base, leaving 2 bases of the junction unmatched. CDR3 residues: CASSLWAGDEQYF. The CDR3 DNA reads as TGTGCCAGCAGTTTATGGGCGGGGGACGAGCAGTACTTC.